This T cell receptor beta chain originates from a study of blood T cell repertoires in COVID-19. Study background: The samples span acute and convalescent COVID-19 from the United States, Italy and Spain.

The CDR3 contains 16 residues. V lost 2 bases to trimming and J lost 5 bases, with 19 bases between them. Germline V lookup: CDR1 SGHRS, CDR2 YFSETQ. Data came from immunoSEQ multiplex PCR; TCRdb stores just in-frame clones and leaves some out. The repertoire holds more than 450,000 clones, with about nine tenths as singletons. The clonotype comes from a woman in her late teens or twenties who had recovered from COVID-19. Material for sequencing was PBMCs or T cells enriched from blood (not recorded which). The chain is built from TRBV5-1 and TRBJ2-5; D is possibly TRBD2 (5 bases). The CDR3 loop is CASSLSRGSSEETQYF. CDR3 DNA sequence: TGCGCCAGCAGCTTAAGTCGGGGTAGCTCTGAGGAGACCCAGTACTTC. Combining the CDR3 with reference TRBV5-1 and TRBJ2-5 gives the whole variable domain KAGVTQTPRYLIKTRGQQVTLSCSPISGHRSVSWYQQTPGQGLQFLFEYFSETQRNKGNFPGRFSGRQFSNSRSEMNVSTLELGDSALYLCASSLSRGSSEETQYFGPGTRLLVL.